The 17 T cell receptor beta chains given below trace back to one sample, sequenced in a study of Graves' ophthalmopathy and Graves' hyperthyroidism (dated by TCRdb to the late 2010s). Sequencing was performed on an Illumina HiSeq 2000. For repertoire sequencing, the TCR beta CDR3 regions were amplified from RNA transcripts. The first round of RT-PCR was done with HTBI primers and the Qiagen OneStep RT-PCR kit, and was followed by a second round of multiplex PCR, then size selection and purification. TCRdb reanalyzed the raw reads on its own, using fastp at Q25 for trimming and MiXCR for clone calling, and kept in-frame beta chains. Each entry merges the rows of one CDR3 protein and shows their most common DNA and genes. The table for this sample lists some 380,000 distinct CDR3 sequences; less than 20% of them were counted only once. Together, the top ten hold roughly 7% of the sample. Sequenced: peripheral blood. All receptors derive from a woman between 18 and 29 years old with stable Graves' hyperthyroidism. Donor details come from another sample of the same person, matched by shared clones.

This sequence joins TRBV20-1 and TRBJ2-5; a weak D match, TRBD2 (7 bases). The CDR3 contains 15 residues. V was pared by 0 bases and J by 5 bases, with 16 bases between. Germline values: CDR1 DFQATT, CDR2 SNEGSKA (reference sequence). CDR3 coding DNA: TGCAGTGCTAGAGATTTTCGGGGGGCTGGGGAGACCCAGTACTTC. Its protein product is CSARDFRGAGETQYF.

This clonotype has at least ten counts. The chain uses TRBV20-1 and TRBJ2-5, with TRBD1 matching 10 bases. Germline trimming cut 0 bases from V and 14 bases from J; bases unmatched to any gene: 3. This CDR3 region has 11 residues. CDR1 is DFQATT and CDR2 is SNEGSKA in the germline V gene (reference sequence). The DNA of the CDR3 is TGCAGTGCTAGAGAGACAGGGGGCTATTACTTC. Amino acids: CSARETGGYYF.

The V gene is TRBV6-5, the J gene TRBJ2-7, with 9 bases identical to TRBD2. There are 16 residues in the CDR3. J lost 2 bases, V lost 5 bases, and 10 bases had no gene match. Germline CDR1 and CDR2: MNHEY and SVGAGI. The DNA of the CDR3 is TGTGCCAGCAGTACTACCAGGAGCGGGAGGACCTACGAGCAGTACTTC. Translated, it gives CASSTTRSGRTYEQYF.

This chain uses TRBV6-5 with TRBJ1-2; 7 nucleotides match TRBD1. The CDR3 loop spans 16 amino acids. V was pared by 0 bases and J by 5 bases, with 9 bases of the junction left unmatched. CDR1 MNHEY and CDR2 SVGAGI come from the germline V gene. The CDR3 is CASSYSNRGEVYGYTF. CDR3 sequence (DNA): TGTGCCAGCAGTTACTCGAACAGGGGCGAAGTATATGGCTACACCTTC.

A few counts support this clonotype. The chain is built from TRBV20-1 and TRBJ1-1, with D uncertain. The CDR3 loop spans 12 amino acids. Looked up from germline, CDR1 is DFQATT and CDR2 is SNEGSKA (reference sequence). The ends were cut back, 4 bases at V and 1 base at J, with 7 bases in the middle. CDR3 DNA sequence: TGCAGTGCTACTTGGCAGAACACTGAAGCTTTCTTT. Amino acid sequence: CSATWQNTEAFF.

This clonotype has a count of ten or more. The rearrangement links TRBV7-2 to TRBJ2-2; D unclear. In germline, CDR1 is SGHTA, CDR2 FQGNSA. The CDR3 runs to 12 residues. With 2 bases removed from V and 7 bases from J, the gap between germline ends came to 5 bases. The CDR3 protein is CASSLTYGELFF. CDR3 nucleotides: TGTGCCAGCAGCTTAACGTACGGGGAGCTGTTTTTT.

This clonotype was counted ten times or more. The V gene is TRBV5-1, the J gene TRBJ2-5; D is possibly TRBD1 or TRBD2 (5 bases each). CDR3 size: 15 residues. Trimming cost V 4 bases and J 5 bases, with 18 bases left between them. Germline V gene data show CDR1 as SGHRS and CDR2 as YFSETQ. CDR3 protein: CASSTGAFTEETQYF. CDR3 sequence (DNA): TGCGCCAGCAGCACCGGGGCCTTTACGGAGGAGACCCAGTACTTC. The complete variable domain, with remaining parts taken from reference TRBV5-1 and TRBJ2-5, reads KAGVTQTPRYLIKTRGQQVTLSCSPISGHRSVSWYQQTPGQGLQFLFEYFSETQRNKGNFPGRFSGRQFSNSRSEMNVSTLELGDSALYLCASSTGAFTEETQYFGPGTRLLVL.

This clonotype was found many times. The chain uses TRBV4-1 and TRBJ2-7, with a weak D call TRBD1 (6 bases). Germline loops: CDR1 MGHRA, CDR2 YSYEKL. CDR3 length: 15 amino acids. Trimming took 3 bases from V and 5 from J, leaving 17 bases between them. CDR3 loop: CASSHINSGVDEQYF. CDR3 nucleotides: TGCGCCAGCAGCCACATAAATTCAGGGGTAGACGAGCAGTACTTC.

This clonotype occurred once. V usage is TRBV7-2 and J usage is TRBJ1-5; D gene ambiguous. V was cut by 6 bases and J by 4 bases, with 10 bases left in between. This CDR3 comprises 13 residues. Germline V gene sequence: CDR1 SGHTA, CDR2 FQGNSA. CDR3 nucleotide sequence: TGTGCCAGCAGGATGGCGGGAAATCAGCCCCAGCATTTT. Its protein is CASRMAGNQPQHF.

V usage is TRBV10-3 and J usage is TRBJ2-5; D ambiguous. CDR1 and CDR2 (germline): ENHRY, SYGVKD. V lost 5 bases, J lost 5 bases, and 12 bases lay in between. This CDR3 region has 13 residues. Here the CDR3 reads CAISPLGEETQYF. CDR3 sequence (DNA): TGTGCCATCAGTCCCTTGGGCGAGGAGACCCAGTACTTC.

This clonotype was detected only a few times. A much larger clone differs from this one at a single base, so this may be a read error. This rearrangement joins TRBV11-2 to TRBJ1-1, with D perhaps matching TRBD1 (6 bases). Germline CDR1 reads SGHAT; CDR2 reads FQNNGV. The CDR3 consists of 14 residues. The CDR3 sequence: CASSLESGGTEACF. In nucleotides, the CDR3 is TGTGCCAGCAGCTTAGAAAGCGGGGGCACTGAAGCTTGCTTT.

This clonotype was seen at least ten times. One end of the junction varies from germline; a read error may be responsible. CDR3 in amino acids: CASSLRRDTEAFF. The CDR3 coding sequence is TGCGCCAGCAGCTTGAGGAGGGACACTGAAGCTTTCTTT. The V call is TRBV7-2, the J call TRBJ1-1; D ambiguous. The CDR3 has 13 residues. Germline CDR1 is SGHTA and CDR2 is FQGNSA.

This clonotype was picked up many times. The gene calls are TRBV25-1 and TRBJ1-2, with D perhaps TRBD1 (5 bases). Trimming left V 5 bases short and J 0 bases short, with 16 bases between. The CDR3 loop spans 16 amino acids. Germline V gene data show CDR1 as MGHDK and CDR2 as SYGVNS. The CDR3: CASSPRGRPSNYGYTF. The CDR3 DNA is TGTGCCAGCAGTCCCCGGGGACGCCCGTCTAACTATGGCTACACCTTC.

This clonotype showed up just a few times. In DNA form, the CDR3 reads TGTGCCAGTAGTATAGGGGGACTAGCAGGGGCAGATACGCAGTATTTT. Its translation is CASSIGGLAGADTQYF. This chain links TRBV19 with TRBJ2-3; 9 nucleotides align to TRBD2. V lost 1 base and J lost 4; bases outside the gene matches: 6. The CDR3 covers 16 residues. Looked up from germline, CDR1 is LNHDA and CDR2 is SQIVND (reference sequence).

Comment on this clonotype: The conserved phenylalanine or tryptophan normally closing the CDR3 is absent here, so this likely arose from a read error. In nucleotides, the CDR3 is TGTGCTAGTGGTTTGGTACTGTTGACTGGGACTCCTGGAACTGAAGCTTTCTAT. Its translation is CASGLVLLTGTPGTEAFY. This chain links TRBV12-5 with TRBJ1-1; tentative D call: TRBD1 (5 bases). The V gene lost 0 bases and the J gene lost 5 bases, with 22 bases spanning the gap. The CDR3 covers 18 residues. The germline V gene has CDR1 LGHNT and CDR2 FRNRAP.

This clonotype was seen at least ten times. The J gene is TRBJ1-5, the V gene TRBV12-3 or TRBV12-4; D gene uncertain. The V end was cut by 4 bases, the J end by 2 bases, with 12 bases between. The CDR3 extends over 15 amino acids. CDR3 amino acids: CASSYEGWGNQPQHF. The CDR3 DNA follows: TGTGCCAGCAGTTATGAGGGTTGGGGCAATCAGCCCCAGCATTTT.

This clonotype was found many times. V and J are TRBV5-1 and TRBJ1-5; a possible D gene is TRBD1 (6 bases). This CDR3 is built from 15 residues. V was clipped by 0 bases and J by 6 bases, with 13 bases between them. Germline V gene lookup returns CDR1 SGHRS and CDR2 YFSETQ. This CDR3 is CASSLDVGGGQPQHF. The CDR3 nucleotides are TGCGCCAGCAGCTTGGACGTCGGGGGCGGTCAGCCCCAGCATTTT.